One sample yielded the 30 T cell receptor beta chains listed below, sequenced in a study of blood T cell repertoires in COVID-19. Assay: immunoSEQ multiplex PCR; the TCRdb copy retains only in-frame clones and omits some. The sample holds approximately 140,000 clones; 84% are singletons and the top ten take around 10%. Sample: peripheral blood. Every receptor here comes from a woman of 80 years or more in a cohort sampled during active or convalescent COVID-19.

The rearrangement links TRBV6-5 to TRBJ1-3, with 10 bases lining up with TRBD1. The CDR3 has 15 amino acids. CDR1 is MNHEY, CDR2 SVGAGI, per germline. V shed 0 bases, J shed 15 bases, and the junction held 11 bases outside the gene matches. The CDR3 region has the DNA TGTGCCAGCAGTTACTCTCCCGAAAGGGGACAGGGGAAATATTTT. It translates to CASSYSPERGQGKYF.

In this sample, this clone turned up once. This rearrangement joins TRBV18 to TRBJ2-7; the match to TRBD1 covers 9 bases. The germline CDR1 and CDR2 sequences are KGHSH and LQKENI. The CDR3 spans 15 residues. Trimming cost V 4 bases and J 4 bases; bases outside gene matches: 8. CDR3 sequence: CASSQGTGTTYEQYV. For the CDR3, the DNA is TGTGCCAGCTCACAAGGGACAGGGACGACGTACGAGCAGTACGTC.

This chain links TRBV21-1 with TRBJ2-5; the D call in the table, TRBD2, was not verified against the DNA. TRBV21-1 is described as a pseudogene. The CDR3 contains 18 residues. DNA for the CDR3: TGTGCCAGCAGCAAATCCGGGACTAGCGGGGGGGCGATGGAGACCCAGTACTTC. As protein: CASSKSGTSGGAMETQYF.

This clone was picked up a small number of times. This chain links TRBV6-5 with TRBJ1-2; weak D call: TRBD1 (6 bases). The CDR3 covers 13 residues. V was pared by 6 bases and J by 4 bases, with 12 bases between. Germline CDR1 and CDR2: MNHEY and SVGAGI. The CDR3 nucleotides read TGTGCCAGCAGAGACGACAGGCGCTATGGCTACACCTTC. Amino acids: CASRDDRRYGYTF.

This clone was seen a few times. The rearrangement links TRBV2 to TRBJ1-5; D is undetermined. Per the germline V gene, CDR1 is SNHLY and CDR2 is FYNNEI. Trimming left V 6 bases short and J 1 base short, with 13 bases between. CDR3 length equals 15 residues. CDR3 in DNA: TGTGCCAGCAGGATCGGGGAGGCCAGCAATCAGCCCCAGCATTTT. This sequence encodes CASRIGEASNQPQHF.

The chain links TRBV5-4 to TRBJ2-2; D gene unclear. CDR1 and CDR2 (germline): SGHNT, YYREEE (reference sequence). The V end was cut by 2 bases, the J end by 7 bases, with 9 bases between. This CDR3 region has 13 residues. Here the CDR3 DNA reads TGTGCCAGCAGCTTAGCACAGTACGGGGAGCTGTTTTTT. As protein: CASSLAQYGELFF.

The chain carries TRBV6-2 or TRBV6-3 and TRBJ2-3, with a weak D call TRBD2 (7 bases). In germline, CDR1 is MNHEY, CDR2 SVGEGT. V lost 0 bases, J lost 6 bases, and 19 bases lay in between. The CDR3 loop spans 17 amino acids. In DNA form, the CDR3 reads TGTGCCAGCAGTTACTCGACGGGTCTCGGGGGGCGGGATACGCAGTATTTT. It specifies CASSYSTGLGGRDTQYF.

The J gene is TRBJ1-2, the V gene TRBV9; D might be TRBD1 (6 bases). Germline CDR1 and CDR2: SGDLS and YYNGEE. The CDR3 contains 13 residues. V lost 4 bases, J lost 7 bases, and 14 bases lay in between. The CDR3 DNA reads TGTGCCAGCAGCTCCACACAGGGACGTGGCTACACCTTC. Its translation is CASSSTQGRGYTF.

The rearrangement uses TRBV27 and TRBJ1-6; 8 nucleotides agree with TRBD1. Germline CDR1 is MNHEY and CDR2 is SMNVEV (reference sequence). This CDR3 has 15 amino acids. The ends lost 8 bases at V and 6 bases at J; junction bases unmatched: 9. CDR3 residues: CASGAYGQGNSPLHF. CDR3 nucleotides: TGTGCCAGCGGTGCTTATGGACAGGGTAATTCACCCCTCCACTTT.

This chain joins TRBV6-5 and TRBJ1-6; D is unclear. V was clipped by 0 bases and J by 9 bases, with 12 bases between them. CDR1 MNHEY and CDR2 SVGAGI come from the germline V gene. CDR3 length: 15 amino acids. The CDR3 nucleotides are TGTGCCAGCAGTTACTCGGCCCCGTCGGGTTCACCCCTCCACTTT. Residues: CASSYSAPSGSPLHF.

The V call is TRBV5-1, the J call TRBJ2-2; weak D call: TRBD2 (5 bases). Germline lookup yields CDR1 SGHRS and CDR2 YFSETQ. Trimming cost V 4 bases and J 6 bases, with 22 bases left between them. CDR3 size: 17 residues. CDR3 coding DNA: TGCGCCAGCAGCGGGTTATTTGGAGGCGAAGGGTCCGGGGAGCTGTTTTTT. This encodes CASSGLFGGEGSGELFF.

This clone appeared once. The CDR3 reads CATSDPGQTETQYF. The CDR3 nucleotides read TGTGCCACCAGTGACCCCGGACAGACGGAGACCCAGTACTTC. V and J are TRBV24-1 and TRBJ2-5; D may be TRBD1 (6 bases). CDR1 KGHDR and CDR2 SFDVKD come from the germline V gene. V lost 4 bases and J lost 5, with 13 bases in between. CDR3 length equals 14 residues.

V and J are TRBV3-1 (or the pseudogene TRBV3-2) and TRBJ2-2; no firm D call. This CDR3 is 17 amino acids long. Germline assignment: CDR1 LGHDT and CDR2 YNNKEL (reference sequence). The V and J ends lost 3 bases and 1 base respectively, with 15 bases between them. In DNA, the CDR3 is TGTGCCAGCAGCCATTGGGTAGTGGCAGGGAACACCGGGGAGCTGTTTTTT. It encodes CASSHWVVAGNTGELFF.

V is TRBV3-1 (or the pseudogene TRBV3-2) and J is TRBJ1-1; possibly TRBD1 for D (6 bases). The germline V and J ends were trimmed by 4 bases and 1 base, with 13 bases remaining between them. This CDR3 has 15 amino acids. CDR1 and CDR2 (germline): LGHDT, YNNKEL (reference sequence). CDR3 sequence (DNA): TGTGCCAGCAGCCCCAGGACAGTTACGAACACTGAAGCTTTCTTT. This sequence encodes CASSPRTVTNTEAFF.

The rearrangement uses TRBV5-1 and TRBJ2-3; D call uncertain. This CDR3 region has 13 residues. The germline V and J ends were trimmed by 4 bases and 1 base, with 7 bases remaining between them. Germline V gene lookup returns CDR1 SGHRS and CDR2 YFSETQ. CDR3 bases: TGCGCCAGCAGCCAGCAGGGCACAGATACGCAGTATTTT. Translating it yields CASSQQGTDTQYF.

V usage is TRBV3-1 (or the pseudogene TRBV3-2) and J usage is TRBJ1-2; 8 bases match TRBD1. V lost 1 base, J lost 6 bases, and 10 bases stayed unmatched. From germline, CDR1 is LGHDT and CDR2 YNNKEL (reference sequence). The CDR3 length is 16 residues. This CDR3 is CASSQASGTGDNGYTF. The CDR3 bases are TGTGCCAGCAGCCAAGCCTCCGGGACAGGAGACAATGGCTACACCTTC.

The chain has TRBV19 and TRBJ2-3; TRBD2 matches at 7 bases. The CDR3 runs to 13 residues. Germline V gene data show CDR1 as LNHDA and CDR2 as SQIVND (reference sequence). The V segment lost 5 bases and the J segment 11 bases; nucleotides outside the gene matches: 10. The CDR3 DNA is TGTGCCAGTAGTCCCCAGGTGGGCGGGGGGCAGTATTTT. Residues: CASSPQVGGGQYF.

In this sample, this clone turned up a few times. This chain joins TRBV19 and TRBJ2-3; the D is unclear. Trimming shortened V by 4 bases and J by 4 bases, and 9 bases separated the two germline ends. The CDR3 extends over 13 amino acids. The V gene's germline CDR1 is LNHDA and CDR2 SQIVND (reference sequence). The DNA of the CDR3 is TGTGCCAGTAGTAGAGCTAGGCCAGATACGCAGTATTTT. This codes for CASSRARPDTQYF.

The CDR3 coding sequence is TGCGCCAGCAGCCAAGATATGGCGGCTTATAATGAAAAACTGTTTTTT. Translation: CASSQDMAAYNEKLFF. This chain joins TRBV4-1 and TRBJ1-4; D remains ambiguous. V was pared by 0 bases and J by 4 bases, with 12 bases between. The CDR3 is 16 residues long. Germline assignment: CDR1 MGHRA and CDR2 YSYEKL.

The chain uses TRBV11-2 and TRBJ2-3; 7 bases are shared with TRBD2. The trim removed 3 bases at V and 14 bases at J, leaving 8 bases unmatched. This CDR3 is built from 12 residues. CDR1 and CDR2 from the germline V gene are SGHAT and FQNNGV. CDR3 loop: CASSFTGEGRYF. The CDR3 DNA is TGTGCCAGCAGCTTTACTGGGGAGGGAAGGTATTTT.

This chain's CDR3 is CASSLVLAGASDTQYF. The CDR3 nucleotides read TGTGCCAGCAGCTTAGTACTAGCGGGGGCCTCAGATACGCAGTATTTT. The chain combines TRBV7-9 with TRBJ2-3, with TRBD2 matching over 11 bases. V was clipped by 1 base and J by 4 bases; unmatched bases: 4. This CDR3 comprises 16 residues. Germline assignment: CDR1 SEHNR and CDR2 FQNEAQ (reference sequence).

The chain is built from TRBV30 and TRBJ1-1; tentatively, D is TRBD1 (6 bases). The V and J ends lost 5 bases and 5 bases respectively, with 12 bases between them. Germline assignment: CDR1 GTSNPN and CDR2 SVGIG (reference sequence). The CDR3 has 12 residues. The CDR3 region is CAWGLGATEAFF. In DNA form, the CDR3 reads TGTGCCTGGGGTTTGGGGGCGACTGAAGCTTTCTTT.

The genes are TRBV6-5 and TRBJ2-7, with D tentatively TRBD2 (6 bases). Germline V gene lookup returns CDR1 MNHEY and CDR2 SVGAGI. The CDR3 runs to 13 residues. Trimming shortened V by 6 bases and J by 3 bases, and 12 bases separated the two germline ends. The CDR3 protein is CASRSSGDYEQYF. CDR3 nucleotide sequence: TGTGCCAGCAGATCTTCGGGGGACTACGAGCAGTACTTC.

The J gene is TRBJ1-1, the V gene TRBV19; D gene unclear. The length of the CDR3 is 13 residues. The germline V gene has CDR1 LNHDA and CDR2 SQIVND (reference sequence). V was pared by 8 bases and J by 0 bases, with 10 bases between. The CDR3 sequence is CASGWRVNTEAFF. The CDR3 DNA reads as TGTGCCAGTGGCTGGAGGGTGAACACTGAAGCTTTCTTT.

The gene calls are TRBV27 and TRBJ1-6; D perhaps matches TRBD1 (5 bases). The CDR3 extends over 13 amino acids. CDR1 MNHEY and CDR2 SMNVEV come from the germline V gene (reference sequence). V lost 6 bases, J lost 13 bases, and 16 bases lay in between. The CDR3: CASSGRGPSPLHF. The CDR3 nucleotides are TGTGCCAGCAGCGGGAGGGGACCCTCCCCCCTCCACTTT.

The V call is TRBV5-1, the J call TRBJ2-5; 8 bases fit TRBD1. Germline CDR1 reads SGHRS; CDR2 reads YFSETQ. V lost 4 bases, J lost 8 bases, and 10 bases stayed unmatched. There are 14 residues in the CDR3. DNA for the CDR3: TGCGCCAGCAGCGCCGGACAGGGTCTGGATACCCAGTACTTC. Residues: CASSAGQGLDTQYF. Filled out from reference TRBV5-1 and TRBJ2-5, the complete variable domain reads KAGVTQTPRYLIKTRGQQVTLSCSPISGHRSVSWYQQTPGQGLQFLFEYFSETQRNKGNFPGRFSGRQFSNSRSEMNVSTLELGDSALYLCASSAGQGLDTQYFGPGTRLLVL.

The V and J genes are TRBV19 and TRBJ1-6; D is perhaps TRBD1 (6 bases). The germline CDR1 and CDR2 sequences are LNHDA and SQIVND (reference sequence). The length of the CDR3 is 15 residues. V shed 6 bases and J shed 9 bases, with 18 bases lying between them. In DNA form, the CDR3 reads TGTGCCAGTAGAGGGACGGGGCAGGGGATTTCACCCCTCCACTTT. Encoded protein: CASRGTGQGISPLHF.

V and J are TRBV27 and TRBJ1-3, with D perhaps TRBD1 (5 bases). V was clipped by 4 bases and J by 0 bases, with 13 bases between them. The germline CDR1 and CDR2 sequences are MNHEY and SMNVEV (reference sequence). This CDR3 has 16 amino acids. CDR3 bases: TGTGCCAGCAGTTCCCTTACAGGTCTCTCTGGAAACACCATATATTTT. Encoded protein: CASSSLTGLSGNTIYF.

This sequence joins TRBV5-1 and TRBJ2-1; perhaps TRBD1 as D (6 bases). CDR1 is SGHRS, CDR2 YFSETQ, per germline. Trimming took off 0 bases at V and 15 bases at J, with 25 bases between the two ends. The CDR3 contains 16 residues. CDR3 in amino acids: CASSLAGPGTGRRWFF. Written as DNA, the CDR3 is TGCGCCAGCAGCTTGGCCGGACCCGGCACAGGGCGCCGGTGGTTCTTC. Full variable domain (remainder filled in from reference TRBV5-1 and TRBJ2-1): KAGVTQTPRYLIKTRGQQVTLSCSPISGHRSVSWYQQTPGQGLQFLFEYFSETQRNKGNFPGRFSGRQFSNSRSEMNVSTLELGDSALYLCASSLAGPGTGRRWFFGPGTRLTVL.

This clone was counted between two and nine times. This chain connects TRBV7-8 to TRBJ1-2, with a tentative D call TRBD1 (6 bases). The CDR3 runs 14 residues. Germline V gives CDR1 SGHVS, CDR2 FQNEAQ. V was clipped by 5 bases and J by 4 bases, with 14 bases between them. As DNA, the CDR3 is TGTGCCAGCAGCATCCAAACAGGGTTCTATGGCTACACCTTC. Its protein is CASSIQTGFYGYTF.